The TCR beta chain described here comes from a study of cytomegalovirus exposure and HLA in healthy donors. Trimming cost V 6 bases and J 1 base; bases outside gene matches: 2. In germline, CDR1 is SNHLY, CDR2 FYNNEI. The CDR3 totals 13 residues. This clone showed up just a few times. Other DNA sequences in the sample encode the same CDR3. In the PCR, 60 Vbeta and 13 Jbeta primers were used. Here immunoSEQ multiplex PCR was the method, and the copy in TCRdb shows in-frame clones only, minus some. Seen here are roughly 180,000 clones, roughly 87% observed once, and the top ten hold 1.5%. The chain uses TRBV2 and TRBJ1-1, with 7 nucleotides matching TRBD1. The sequenced sample consisted of PBMCs. The clonotype comes from a man aged 35 to 55 in good health and CMV-seronegative. The CDR3 sequence: CASRRQGNTEAFF. The CDR3 DNA sequence: TGTGCCAGCAGGCGACAGGGGAACACTGAAGCTTTCTTT.